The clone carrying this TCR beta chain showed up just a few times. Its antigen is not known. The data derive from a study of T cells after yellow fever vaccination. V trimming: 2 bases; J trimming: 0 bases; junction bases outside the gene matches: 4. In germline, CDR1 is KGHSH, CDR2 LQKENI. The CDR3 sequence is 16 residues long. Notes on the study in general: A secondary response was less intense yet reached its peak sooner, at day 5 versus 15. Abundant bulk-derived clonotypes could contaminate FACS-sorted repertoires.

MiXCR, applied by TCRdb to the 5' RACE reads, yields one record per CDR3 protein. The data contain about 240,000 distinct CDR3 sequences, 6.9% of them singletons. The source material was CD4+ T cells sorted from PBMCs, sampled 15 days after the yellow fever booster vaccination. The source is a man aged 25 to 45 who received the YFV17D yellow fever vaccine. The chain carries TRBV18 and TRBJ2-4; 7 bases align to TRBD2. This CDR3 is CASSPSLAVAKNIQYF. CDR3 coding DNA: TGTGCCAGCTCACCATCCCTAGCGGTAGCCAAAAACATTCAGTACTTC.